This T cell receptor (beta chain) comes out of a study of glioma-infiltrating T cells. Findings and limits, study-wide: Only very few CDR3 sequences appeared in both tissue and blood. Non-neoplastic patients had below-expected tissue-blood divergence, while all gliomas exceeded expectation.

V lost 0 bases to trimming and J lost 5 bases, with 23 bases between them. Germline V CDR1 and CDR2: LGHDT, YNNKEL (reference sequence). The CDR3 is 19 residues long. As to this clonotype: The target antigen is unknown.

Amplification of TCR alpha and beta CDR3 regions from RNA used iRepertoire nested multiplex PCR. One-step reverse transcription and amplification started from about 100-400 ng of tissue mRNA or PBMC total RNA. Via MiXCR, TCRdb re-called the multiplex PCR reads, giving one row per CDR3 protein. The table includes under 200,000 distinct CDR3 sequences, 32% detected once. This sequence joins TRBV3-1 and TRBJ1-5; D gene unclear. This TCR was sampled from a human donor with low-grade glioma or glioblastoma, undergoing nonglioma brain surgery, or in good health (not recorded which). Sequencing input: glioma tissue, nonneoplastic brain tissue, or PBMCs (not recorded which). The CDR3 spells CASSQERFKGGDYYQPQHF. The CDR3 coding sequence is TGTGCCAGCAGCCAAGAAAGGTTCAAGGGTGGGGATTACTATCAGCCCCAGCATTTT.